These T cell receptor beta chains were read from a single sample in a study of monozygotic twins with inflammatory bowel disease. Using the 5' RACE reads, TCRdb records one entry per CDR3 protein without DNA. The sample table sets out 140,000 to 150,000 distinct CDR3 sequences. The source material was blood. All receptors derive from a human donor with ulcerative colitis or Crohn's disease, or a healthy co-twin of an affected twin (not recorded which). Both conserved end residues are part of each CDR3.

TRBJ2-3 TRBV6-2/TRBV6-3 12 CASSYAGDTQYF
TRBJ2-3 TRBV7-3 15 CASSSQADSTDTQYF
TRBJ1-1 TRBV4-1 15 CASSRTGTSNTEAFF
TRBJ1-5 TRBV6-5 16 CASSYSTGIGNQPQHF
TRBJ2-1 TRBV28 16 CASSPLGTSGKNEQFF
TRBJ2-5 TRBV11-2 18 CASSVRESGRAPQETQYF
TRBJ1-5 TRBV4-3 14 CASSQWTGSQPQHF
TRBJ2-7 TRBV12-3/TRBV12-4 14 CASSLREGLGEQYF
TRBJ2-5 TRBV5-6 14 CASSLHRGKETQYF
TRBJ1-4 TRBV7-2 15 CASSLVRDGDEKLFF
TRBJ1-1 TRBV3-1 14 CASSQRTGLLEAFF
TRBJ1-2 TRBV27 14 CASSLRQAISGYTF
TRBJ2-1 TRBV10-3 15 CAITHGTSQGNEQFF
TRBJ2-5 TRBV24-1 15 CATSDPGAGVETQYF
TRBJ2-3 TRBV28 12 CASTQGGDTQYF
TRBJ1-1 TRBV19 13 CASSIGTGGGAFF
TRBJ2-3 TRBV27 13 CASIAGGTDTQYF
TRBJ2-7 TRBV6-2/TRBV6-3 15 CASSVRQGKVYEQYF
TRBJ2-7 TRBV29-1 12 CSVQLAGSWQYF
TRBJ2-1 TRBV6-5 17 CASSYSVGRARYNEQFF
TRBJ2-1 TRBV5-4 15 CASSLGQGLRNEQFF
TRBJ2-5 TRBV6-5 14 CASSYGGNQETQYF
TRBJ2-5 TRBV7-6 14 CASSPRPNGETQYF
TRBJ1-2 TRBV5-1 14 CASSLDHDVYGYTF
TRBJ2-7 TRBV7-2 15 CASSSLAGGTYEQYF
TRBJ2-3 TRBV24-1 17 CATSMTGGEYSSDTQYF
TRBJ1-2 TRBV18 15 CASSPPLTGNYGYTF
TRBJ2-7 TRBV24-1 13 CATSDGWGVEQYF
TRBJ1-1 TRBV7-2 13 CASSLTGNTEAFF
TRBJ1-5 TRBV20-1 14 CSAMTGGGYQPQHF
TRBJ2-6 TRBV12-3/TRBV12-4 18 CASRPRDSIFSGANVLTF
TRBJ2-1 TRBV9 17 CASSVGVTSGMYNEQFF
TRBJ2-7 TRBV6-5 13 CASSGLAGEDEYF
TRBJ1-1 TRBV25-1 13 CASSTQVNTEAFF
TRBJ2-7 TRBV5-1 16 CASRPGTSGRAYEQYF
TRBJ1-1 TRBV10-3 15 CAISPGQAAETEAFF
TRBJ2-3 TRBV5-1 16 CASSLAVRGGTDTQYF
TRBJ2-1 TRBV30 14 CAWSVRFWGGEQFF
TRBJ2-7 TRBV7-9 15 CASSSPQGGPSEQYF
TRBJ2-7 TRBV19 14 CASSIQGSSYEQYF
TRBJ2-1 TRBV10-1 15 CASSEPGTVHNEQFF
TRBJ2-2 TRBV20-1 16 CSAKVSLSSNTGELFF
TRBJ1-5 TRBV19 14 CASSTDRGNQPQHF
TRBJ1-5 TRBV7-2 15 CASSLDAGGGQPQHF
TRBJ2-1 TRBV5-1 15 CASSLVTSGSPEQFF
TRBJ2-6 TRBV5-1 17 CASSPDSFLSGANVLTF
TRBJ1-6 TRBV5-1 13 CASTRTGDSPLHF
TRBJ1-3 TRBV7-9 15 CASSLKWGLGNTIYF
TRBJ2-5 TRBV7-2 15 CASSQASTDGETQYF
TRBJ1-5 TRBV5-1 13 CASSLTSNQPQHF
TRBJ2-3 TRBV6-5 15 CASSYVGAGQETQYF
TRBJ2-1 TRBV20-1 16 CSARDDTGSSYNEQFF
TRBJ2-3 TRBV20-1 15 CSAPTGGGQRNTQYF
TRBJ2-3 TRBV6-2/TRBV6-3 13 CASSYPPEDTQYF